This TCR beta chain came from a study of shared clonotypes between healthy human individuals. The CDR3 runs to 16 residues. The ends lost 3 bases at V and 5 bases at J; junction bases unmatched: 7. The germline V gene encodes CDR1 SGHTA and CDR2 FQGNSA. Clones were sequenced by immunoSEQ multiplex PCR, and TCRdb holds only the in-frame ones, with some missing. The table shows 850,000 to 1,200,000 clones, with under 80% occurring only once. The origin of this receptor is a man younger than 30 in good health. The sample comprised memory CD4+ T cells sorted from blood. The subset denotes: CD45RA-negative fraction. The chain employs TRBV7-2 and TRBJ2-1, with TRBD2 identical over 10 bases. The CDR3 region is CASSLAATSGNNEQFF. CDR3 DNA sequence: TGTGCCAGCAGCTTGGCCGCAACTAGCGGGAACAATGAGCAGTTCTTC.